This T cell receptor beta chain was captured by sequencing in a study of shared clonotypes between healthy human individuals. Study-wide results and caveats: Generation probabilities were higher for clonotypes shared across all four sorted-subset donors than for unshared ones.

With respect to this clone: Its antigen is unidentified.

Trimming stripped 3 bases from V and 1 base from J, with 9 bases between. There are 14 residues in the CDR3. Per germline, CDR1 SGHAT and CDR2 FQNNGV. All donors qualified as healthy HIV-negative adults and had experienced no recent acute infections or vaccinations. A CD45RA+ naive subset and a CD45RA-negative memory subset were split from CD4+ cells. TCRdb's table, derived via immunoSEQ multiplex PCR, lists solely in-frame clones and lacks some. The data show about 1 million clones, roughly 80% seen once. The TCR sequence derives from a young man in good health. The sequencing input was memory CD4+ T cells sorted from blood. Subset described: CD45RA-negative fraction. This chain joins TRBV11-2 and TRBJ2-5; no clear D. The CDR3 protein is CASSFNHFQETQYF. CDR3 in DNA: TGTGCCAGCAGCTTTAATCATTTCCAAGAGACCCAGTACTTC.